This TCR beta chain is from a study of naive and memory T cell subsets. Study results and caveats: Over 90% of naive TCR sequences appeared only once after error correction, unlike memory subsets.

This clonotype was counted ten times or more. Its cognate antigen is unknown. Two oligonucleotides, mixed equimolar, formed the beta constant-region primer covering TRBC1 and TRBC2. Four rounds of PCR amplified the ligated cDNA using nested alpha and beta constant-region primers plus SP2. TCRdb itself ran the UMI-ligation and nested PCR reads through MiXCR, one entry per CDR3 protein. The table includes about 82,000 distinct CDR3 sequences, approximately 9.2% detected once. This TCR was sampled from a human donor in good health. The sample consisted of naive CD8+ T cells from blood.

The CDR3 loop reads CASSYRLAFVSAGELFF. CDR3 DNA sequence: TGTGCCAGCAGCTACAGACTAGCCTTCGTTTCTGCCGGGGAGCTGTTTTTT. The chain uses TRBV7-6 and TRBJ2-2; TRBD2 matches at 7 bases. Germline V gene data show CDR1 as SGHVS and CDR2 as FNYEAQ. Trimming cost V 4 bases and J 6 bases; bases outside gene matches: 14. This CDR3 comprises 17 residues.